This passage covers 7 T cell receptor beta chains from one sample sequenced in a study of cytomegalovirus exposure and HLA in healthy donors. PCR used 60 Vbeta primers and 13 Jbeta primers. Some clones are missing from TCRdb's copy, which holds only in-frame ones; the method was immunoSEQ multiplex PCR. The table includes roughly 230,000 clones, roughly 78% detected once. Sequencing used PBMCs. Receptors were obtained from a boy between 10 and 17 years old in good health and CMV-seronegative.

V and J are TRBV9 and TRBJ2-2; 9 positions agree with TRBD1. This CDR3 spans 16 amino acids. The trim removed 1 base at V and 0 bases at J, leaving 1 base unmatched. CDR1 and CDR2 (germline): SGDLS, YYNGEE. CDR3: CASSVRQGANTGELFF. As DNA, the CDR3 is TGTGCCAGCAGCGTAAGACAGGGGGCGAACACCGGGGAGCTGTTTTTT.

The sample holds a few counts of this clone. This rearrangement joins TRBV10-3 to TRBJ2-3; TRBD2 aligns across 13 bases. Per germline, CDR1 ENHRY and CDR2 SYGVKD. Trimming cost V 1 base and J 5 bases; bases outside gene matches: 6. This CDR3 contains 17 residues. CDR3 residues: CAISELLAGGLGDTQYF. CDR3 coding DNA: TGTGCCATCAGTGAGTTACTAGCGGGGGGGCTTGGAGATACGCAGTATTTT.

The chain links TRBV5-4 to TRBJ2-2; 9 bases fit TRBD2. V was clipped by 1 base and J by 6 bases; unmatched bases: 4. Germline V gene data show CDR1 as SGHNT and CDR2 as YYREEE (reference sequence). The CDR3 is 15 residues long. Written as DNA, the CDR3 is TGTGCCAGCAGCTTGAGCGGGGGGTCCCCCGGGGAGCTGTTTTTT. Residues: CASSLSGGSPGELFF.

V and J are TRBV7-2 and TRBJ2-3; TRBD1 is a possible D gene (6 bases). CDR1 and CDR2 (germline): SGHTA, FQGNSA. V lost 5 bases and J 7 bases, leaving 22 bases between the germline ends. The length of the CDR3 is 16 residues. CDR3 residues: CASSLTWGPRRNTQYF. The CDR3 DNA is TGTGCCAGCAGCCTCACGTGGGGGCCGAGGAGAAATACGCAGTATTTT.

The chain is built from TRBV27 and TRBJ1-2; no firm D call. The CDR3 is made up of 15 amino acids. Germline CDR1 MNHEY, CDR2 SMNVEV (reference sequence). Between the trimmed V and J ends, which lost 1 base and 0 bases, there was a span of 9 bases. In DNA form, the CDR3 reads TGTGCCAGCAGTTTATACGCCACAGCTAACTATGGCTACACCTTC. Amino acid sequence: CASSLYATANYGYTF.

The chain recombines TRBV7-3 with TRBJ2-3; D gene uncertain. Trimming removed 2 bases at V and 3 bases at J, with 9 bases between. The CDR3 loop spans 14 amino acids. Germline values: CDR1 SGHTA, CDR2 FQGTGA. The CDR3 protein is CASSLALQTDTQYF. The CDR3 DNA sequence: TGTGCCAGCAGCTTAGCCTTACAGACAGATACGCAGTATTTT.

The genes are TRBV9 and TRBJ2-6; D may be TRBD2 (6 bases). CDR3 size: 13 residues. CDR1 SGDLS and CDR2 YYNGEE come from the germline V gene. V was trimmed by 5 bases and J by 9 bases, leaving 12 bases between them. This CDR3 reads CASRAGLFNVLTF. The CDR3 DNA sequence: TGTGCCAGCAGGGCGGGACTCTTCAACGTCCTGACTTTC.